The 14 T cell receptor beta chains given below trace back to one sample, sequenced in a study of graft-versus-host responses after intestinal transplantation. Sequencing was performed with immunoSEQ multiplex PCR; in TCRdb, only in-frame clones are kept and a portion is missing. The sample lists tens of thousands of clones; 90% to 95% were seen once. Specimen: PBMCs, collected 16 days after intestinal transplant. These receptors were collected from a human patient who received an intestinal transplant, so some T cells may come from the graft donor.

This clone was counted a single time. The chain links TRBV19 to TRBJ2-4; 9 nucleotides agree with TRBD1. The length of the CDR3 is 17 residues. The germline gives CDR1 LNHDA, CDR2 SQIVND (reference sequence). V lost 5 bases to trimming and J lost 1 base; unmatched junction nucleotides: 9. CDR3 DNA sequence: TGTGCCAGTAGTCTAATCGGACAGGGGTATGCCAAAAACATTCAGTACTTC. Residues: CASSLIGQGYAKNIQYF.

The chain joins TRBV27 to TRBJ1-2; 7 bases fit TRBD1. Trimming at V came to 8 bases and at J to 5 bases, leaving 5 bases not matched to a gene. There are 12 residues in the CDR3. In germline, CDR1 is MNHEY, CDR2 SMNVEV (reference sequence). CDR3: CASSPTGYGYTF. The DNA for the CDR3 is TGTGCCAGCTCACCGACAGGGTATGGCTACACCTTC.

This clone was counted once. The chain is built from TRBV5-8 and TRBJ2-2, with 8 bases fitting TRBD2. Germline loops: CDR1 SGHTS, CDR2 YDEGEE. The length of the CDR3 is 16 residues. J lost 3 bases, V lost 4 bases, and 8 bases had no gene match. CDR3: CASSELSGGYTGELFF. The DNA for the CDR3 is TGTGCCAGCAGCGAACTGAGCGGGGGATACACCGGGGAGCTGTTTTTT.

The chain employs TRBV5-6 and TRBJ2-3; TRBD2 aligns across 10 bases. The CDR3 runs to 17 residues. CDR1 and CDR2 (germline): SGHDT, YYEEEE. J was trimmed by 3 bases and V by 0 bases; bases with no gene match: 7. This CDR3 reads CASSLGASGRFTDTQYF. The CDR3 DNA is TGTGCCAGCAGCTTGGGGGCTAGCGGGAGATTTACAGATACGCAGTATTTT.

The chain employs TRBV28 and TRBJ1-6, with D unresolved. The length of the CDR3 is 13 residues. Germline V gene data show CDR1 as MDHEN and CDR2 as SYDVKM. Trimming removed 3 bases from V and 5 bases from J, with 5 bases in between. In nucleotides, the CDR3 is TGTGCCAGCAGTTTCATTGATAATTCACCCCTCCACTTT. It encodes CASSFIDNSPLHF.

CDR3 DNA sequence: TGTGCCAGCAGCCAAAAGCGGAGCGTGATCTACAATGAGCAGTTCTTC. Translating gives CASSQKRSVIYNEQFF. The chain uses TRBV14 and TRBJ2-1, with D possibly matching TRBD2 (5 bases). Germline assignment: CDR1 SGHDN and CDR2 FVKESK. Trimming pared 2 bases from V and 3 bases from J, leaving 14 bases between. CDR3 length: 16 amino acids.

The chain uses TRBV7-9 and TRBJ1-1; the D is unclear. Trimming cost V 1 base and J 3 bases, with 9 bases left between them. This CDR3 is 14 amino acids long. CDR1 SEHNR and CDR2 FQNEAQ come from the germline V gene (reference sequence). CDR3: CASSLEGIDTEAFF. The CDR3 DNA reads as TGTGCCAGCAGCTTAGAAGGGATAGACACTGAAGCTTTCTTT. The variable domain in full, completed from reference TRBV7-9 and TRBJ1-1, reads DTGVSQNPRHKITKRGQNVTFRCDPISEHNRLYWYRQTLGQGPEFLTYFQNEAQLEKSRLLSDRFSAERPKGSFSTLEIQRTEQGDSAMYLCASSLEGIDTEAFFGQGTRLTVV.

This clone was found once. CDR3 coding DNA: TGTGCCAGCAGCGTAGGGAGCGGGGTAAGCTCCTACGAGCAGTACTTC. Translation: CASSVGSGVSSYEQYF. This chain joins TRBV9 and TRBJ2-5; 7 bases line up with TRBD2. The J call is uncertain, as TRBJ2-7 better fits the DNA end. Germline values: CDR1 SGDLS, CDR2 YYNGEE. The CDR3 contains 16 residues.

The J gene is TRBJ1-2, the V gene TRBV4-3, with 7 bases matching TRBD1. The V gene's germline CDR1 is LGHNA and CDR2 YSLEER. The J segment lost 1 base and the V segment lost 4 bases, leaving 9 bases of the junction unmatched. The CDR3 covers 16 residues. DNA of the CDR3: TGCGCCAGCAGCCGCAGGGACAGACGGTATAACTATGGCTACACCTTC. Protein: CASSRRDRRYNYGYTF.

The chain has TRBV5-1 and TRBJ2-3; tentative D call: TRBD2 (6 bases). Trimming cost V 1 base and J 6 bases, with 15 bases left between them. This CDR3 comprises 15 residues. Per germline, CDR1 SGHRS and CDR2 YFSETQ. The CDR3 bases are TGCGCCAGCAGCTTGACGGGAGAGCTGGACGATACGCAGTATTTT. This translates into CASSLTGELDDTQYF. Full variable domain (rest looked up from reference TRBV5-1 and TRBJ2-3): KAGVTQTPRYLIKTRGQQVTLSCSPISGHRSVSWYQQTPGQGLQFLFEYFSETQRNKGNFPGRFSGRQFSNSRSEMNVSTLELGDSALYLCASSLTGELDDTQYFGPGTRLTVL.

The V call is TRBV5-1, the J call TRBJ2-7; a weak D match, TRBD2 (5 bases). The CDR3 has 13 residues. Trimming took off 3 bases at V and 1 base at J, with 8 bases between the two ends. Germline CDR1 is SGHRS and CDR2 is YFSETQ. For the CDR3, the DNA is TGCGCCAGCAGCTGGACGGGGTCCTACGAGCAGTACTTC. It translates to CASSWTGSYEQYF.

V gene TRBV27 combines with J gene TRBJ1-2; D uncertain. CDR3 length: 13 residues. The V end lost 4 bases, the J end lost 8 bases, and 14 bases lay between the germline ends. The germline V gene has CDR1 MNHEY and CDR2 SMNVEV (reference sequence). CDR3 nucleotide sequence: TGTGCCAGCAGTTACTCCCACTTAAAGGGCTACACCTTC. Translation gives CASSYSHLKGYTF.

The chain is built from TRBV7-6 and TRBJ2-7; D is possibly TRBD2 (6 bases). This CDR3 region has 14 residues. The V gene's germline CDR1 is SGHVS and CDR2 FNYEAQ. Trimming cost V 4 bases and J 1 base, with 11 bases left between them. The CDR3 DNA is TGTGCCAGCAGCTCTACGGGAGCATCCTACGAGCAGTACTTC. This encodes CASSSTGASYEQYF.

The V call is TRBV5-6, the J call TRBJ2-5, with D uncertain. V lost 0 bases and J lost 4, with 4 bases in between. CDR3 size: 12 residues. CDR1 SGHDT and CDR2 YYEEEE come from the germline V gene. The DNA for the CDR3 is TGTGCCAGCAGCTTGGTATTAGAGACCCAGTACTTC. Translation: CASSLVLETQYF.